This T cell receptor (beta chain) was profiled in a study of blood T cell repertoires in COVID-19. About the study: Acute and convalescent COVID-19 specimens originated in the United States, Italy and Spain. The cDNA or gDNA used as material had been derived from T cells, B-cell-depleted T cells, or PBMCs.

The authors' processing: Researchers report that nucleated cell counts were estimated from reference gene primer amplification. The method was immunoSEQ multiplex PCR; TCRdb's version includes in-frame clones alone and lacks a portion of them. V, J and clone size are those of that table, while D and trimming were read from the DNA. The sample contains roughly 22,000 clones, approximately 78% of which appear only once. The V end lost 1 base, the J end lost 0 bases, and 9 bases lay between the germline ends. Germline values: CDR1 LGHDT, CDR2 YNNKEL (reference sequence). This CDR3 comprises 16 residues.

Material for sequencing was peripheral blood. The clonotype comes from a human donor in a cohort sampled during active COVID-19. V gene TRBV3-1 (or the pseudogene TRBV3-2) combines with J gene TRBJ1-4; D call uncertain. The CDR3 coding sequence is TGTGCCAGCAGCCAAGGTCGTGTAGCAACTAATGAAAAACTGTTTTTT. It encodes CASSQGRVATNEKLFF.